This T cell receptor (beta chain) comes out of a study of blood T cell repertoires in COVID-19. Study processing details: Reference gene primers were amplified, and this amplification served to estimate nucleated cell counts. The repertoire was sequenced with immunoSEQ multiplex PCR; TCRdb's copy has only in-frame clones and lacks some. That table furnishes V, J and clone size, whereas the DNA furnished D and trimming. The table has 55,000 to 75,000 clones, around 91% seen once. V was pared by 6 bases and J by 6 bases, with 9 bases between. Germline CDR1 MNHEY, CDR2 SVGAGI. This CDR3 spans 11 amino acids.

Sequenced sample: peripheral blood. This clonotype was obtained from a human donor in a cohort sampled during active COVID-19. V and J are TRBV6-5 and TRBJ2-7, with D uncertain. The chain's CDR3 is CASRNGGEQYF. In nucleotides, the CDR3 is TGTGCCAGCAGGAACGGCGGCGAGCAGTACTTC.